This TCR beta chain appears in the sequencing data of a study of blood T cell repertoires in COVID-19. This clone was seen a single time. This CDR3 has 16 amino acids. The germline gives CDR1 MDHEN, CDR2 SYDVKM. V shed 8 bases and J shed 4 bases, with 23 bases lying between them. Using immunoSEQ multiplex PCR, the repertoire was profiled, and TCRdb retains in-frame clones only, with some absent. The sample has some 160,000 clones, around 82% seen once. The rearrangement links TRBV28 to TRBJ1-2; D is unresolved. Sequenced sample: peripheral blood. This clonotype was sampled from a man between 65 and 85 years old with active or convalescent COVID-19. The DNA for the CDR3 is TGTGCCAGCGGGCGGGCAGGAGGGTATTCGCTCTATGGCTACACCTTC. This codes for CASGRAGGYSLYGYTF.